The 26 T cell receptor beta chains given below trace back to one sample, sequenced in a study of cytomegalovirus exposure and HLA in healthy donors. PCR was performed using 60 Vbeta and 13 Jbeta primers. Libraries were prepared by immunoSEQ multiplex PCR; TCRdb keeps only in-frame clonotypes and omits some of them. The sample includes about 90,000 clones, just under 90% of them seen just once. The sequenced material came from PBMCs. The receptors were sampled from a man aged 18 to 30 in good health and CMV-seronegative.

The J gene is TRBJ2-7, the V gene TRBV7-9, with TRBD1 matching 11 bases. This CDR3 region has 16 residues. The germline V gene has CDR1 SEHNR and CDR2 FQNEAQ (reference sequence). After removal of 3 bases from V and 2 bases from J, the junction contained 6 bases not matched to a gene. The CDR3 sequence: CASSFGTGGIPYEQYF. The CDR3 DNA reads as TGTGCCAGCAGCTTCGGGACAGGGGGGATCCCCTACGAGCAGTACTTC.

CDR3 nucleotides: TGTGCCAGCAGGCCGAGGACGGGACAGTCCTACGAGCAGTACTTC. This encodes CASRPRTGQSYEQYF. The chain has TRBV2 and TRBJ2-5; 7 nucleotides align to TRBD1. TRBJ2-7 matches the DNA end more closely, so the J call is doubtful. This CDR3 has 15 residues. Per germline, CDR1 SNHLY and CDR2 FYNNEI.

The genes are TRBV25-1 and TRBJ2-1, with D perhaps TRBD2 (6 bases). Germline assignment: CDR1 MGHDK and CDR2 SYGVNS. With 6 bases removed from V and 5 bases from J, the gap between germline ends came to 17 bases. The CDR3 loop spans 15 amino acids. The CDR3 sequence: CASSEPGLPHNEQFF. DNA of the CDR3: TGTGCCAGCAGCGAGCCGGGACTGCCCCACAATGAGCAGTTCTTC.

This chain connects TRBV15 to TRBJ2-5, with D tentatively TRBD2 (6 bases). Germline-derived CDR1 and CDR2 are LNHNV and YYDKDF (reference sequence). CDR3 length equals 15 residues. Deletions cut 1 base from V and 1 base from J, with 10 bases between. The CDR3 coding sequence is TGTGCCACCAGCAGAGTGCTAGCGAGCCAAGAGACCCAGTACTTC. Its translation is CATSRVLASQETQYF.

The V call is TRBV19, the J call TRBJ2-5, with a possible D match to TRBD2 (6 bases). V lost 5 bases, J lost 2 bases, and 18 bases lay in between. Germline CDR1 is LNHDA and CDR2 is SQIVND (reference sequence). The CDR3 extends over 16 amino acids. This CDR3 reads CASSPLSPSAQETQYF. For the CDR3, the DNA is TGTGCCAGTAGTCCTCTCTCCCCTAGCGCTCAAGAGACCCAGTACTTC. The variable domain in full, with the rest retrieved from reference TRBV19 and TRBJ2-5, is DGGITQSPKYLFRKEGQNVTLSCEQNLNHDAMYWYRQDPGQGLRLIYYSQIVNDFQKGDIAEGYSVSREKKESFPLTVTSAQKNPTAFYLCASSPLSPSAQETQYFGPGTRLLVL.

In its sample, this clone was seen a few times. This chain connects TRBV6-1 to TRBJ2-7; 9 bases line up with TRBD2. J lost 2 bases, V lost 6 bases, and 8 bases had no gene match. This CDR3 contains 15 residues. Germline CDR1 reads MNHNS; CDR2 reads SASEGT. CDR3 nucleotide sequence: TGTGCCAGCAGGGGGACTAGCACTACGACCTACGAGCAGTACTTC. Amino acids: CASRGTSTTTYEQYF.

V usage is TRBV29-1 and J usage is TRBJ1-1; possible D gene TRBD1, 6 bases. V was pared by 2 bases and J by 7 bases, with 20 bases between. The CDR3 has 15 amino acids. Looked up from germline, CDR1 is SQVTM and CDR2 is ANQGSEA. CDR3 sequence reads: CSVEPGQSGFGEAFF. The DNA for the CDR3 is TGCAGCGTTGAACCTGGACAGTCGGGTTTCGGTGAAGCTTTCTTT.

The V gene is TRBV29-1, the J gene TRBJ2-1; 10 bases align to TRBD2. This CDR3 contains 14 residues. Trimming took 4 bases from V and 6 from J; bases not matched to a gene: 6. Germline lookup yields CDR1 SQVTM and CDR2 ANQGSEA. CDR3 in amino acids: CSVVSGRSPNEQFF. The CDR3 DNA sequence: TGCAGCGTTGTTAGCGGGAGGTCTCCCAATGAGCAGTTCTTC.

Only one count was recorded for this clone. This chain uses TRBV27 with TRBJ1-5; the D gene is possibly TRBD1 (5 bases). Per the germline V gene, CDR1 is MNHEY and CDR2 is SMNVEV (reference sequence). The CDR3 is 13 residues long. V shed 6 bases and J shed 7 bases, with 13 bases lying between them. This CDR3 reads CASRHNQGQPQHF. The CDR3, as DNA: TGTGCCAGCAGACATAACCAGGGACAGCCCCAGCATTTT.

This chain links TRBV5-1 with TRBJ2-2; D might be TRBD1 (6 bases). Trimming removed 1 base at V and 5 bases at J, with 15 bases between. Germline V gene sequence: CDR1 SGHRS, CDR2 YFSETQ. This CDR3 contains 16 residues. The CDR3 protein is CASSLSGSQGTGELFF. The DNA of the CDR3 is TGCGCCAGCAGCTTGTCAGGTTCCCAGGGGACCGGGGAGCTGTTTTTT.

J is TRBJ1-6 and V is TRBV5-1, with 7 nucleotides matching TRBD1. Trimming cost V 4 bases and J 7 bases; bases outside gene matches: 8. This CDR3 is built from 15 residues. Germline CDR1 is SGHRS and CDR2 is YFSETQ. CDR3 region: CASSPGQARNSPLHF. CDR3 DNA sequence: TGCGCCAGCAGCCCCGGACAGGCCAGAAATTCACCCCTCCACTTT.

This chain links TRBV6-1 with TRBJ2-3; D gene uncertain. The germline V and J ends were trimmed by 1 base and 0 bases, with 11 bases remaining between them. Per germline, CDR1 MNHNS and CDR2 SASEGT. This CDR3 is built from 16 residues. This chain's CDR3 is CASSEGSRLSTDTQYF. The CDR3 bases are TGTGCCAGCAGTGAAGGAAGCAGACTCAGCACAGATACGCAGTATTTT.

V is TRBV18 and J is TRBJ2-2; D might be TRBD2 (6 bases). V was cut by 2 bases and J by 3 bases, with 16 bases left in between. The germline V gene has CDR1 KGHSH and CDR2 LQKENI. The CDR3 has 17 amino acids. The CDR3 here is CASSPRGGDSDTGELFF. CDR3 nucleotide sequence: TGTGCCAGCTCACCAAGGGGCGGGGATTCGGACACCGGGGAGCTGTTTTTT.

J is TRBJ2-2 and V is TRBV9; 7 bases match TRBD1. Germline-derived CDR1 and CDR2 are SGDLS and YYNGEE. J gave up 6 bases and V 1 base, and 9 bases lay outside the gene matches. The CDR3 covers 16 residues. Here the CDR3 reads CASSVNPTGWAGELFF. The CDR3 DNA is TGTGCCAGCAGCGTAAACCCGACAGGGTGGGCCGGGGAGCTGTTTTTT.

V gene TRBV29-1 combines with J gene TRBJ2-7, with D possibly matching TRBD2 (6 bases). Germline CDR1 SQVTM, CDR2 ANQGSEA. The CDR3 extends over 11 amino acids. Trimming shortened V by 4 bases and J by 9 bases, and 13 bases separated the two germline ends. CDR3: CSVGLGSVQYF. The CDR3 DNA reads TGCAGCGTTGGACTAGGAAGTGTGCAGTACTTC.

In DNA, the CDR3 is TGTGCCAGCAGTTACCAGGCAGGGATCGCGTCACCCCTCCACTTT. It codes for CASSYQAGIASPLHF. The chain is built from TRBV6-5 and TRBJ1-6; weak D call: TRBD1 (5 bases). Deletions cut 2 bases from V and 10 bases from J, with 15 bases between. Looked up from germline, CDR1 is MNHEY and CDR2 is SVGAGI. CDR3 length equals 15 residues.

This clone was seen a single time. The chain has TRBV7-6 and TRBJ2-7, with 8 positions matching TRBD1. The CDR3 spans 17 residues. With V trimmed by 1 base and J by 3 bases, 11 bases remained unmatched. Germline CDR1 and CDR2: SGHVS and FNYEAQ. The CDR3 bases are TGTGCCAGCAGCTTAGTATCACCCCCGGACAGGGTCTACGAGCAGTACTTC. This gives the protein CASSLVSPPDRVYEQYF.

J is TRBJ2-7 and V is TRBV5-5, with D unresolved. Trimming stripped 4 bases from V and 4 bases from J, with 24 bases between. Per germline, CDR1 SGHKS and CDR2 YYEKEE (reference sequence). The CDR3 is 17 residues long. CDR3 sequence reads: CASSPVASSGFPYEQYF. The CDR3 DNA reads as TGTGCCAGCAGCCCGGTCGCTTCTTCGGGTTTCCCGTACGAGCAGTACTTC.

This clone came up once. This same CDR3 is encoded by further DNA sequences in the sample. V usage is TRBV7-9 and J usage is TRBJ2-6; D perhaps matches TRBD2 (5 bases). V was cut by 2 bases and J by 0 bases, with 5 bases left in between. CDR3 length: 15 residues. CDR1 is SEHNR and CDR2 is FQNEAQ in the germline V gene (reference sequence). CDR3 nucleotides: TGTGCCAGCAGCTTACGGGGCTCTGGGGCCAACGTCCTGACTTTC. It translates to CASSLRGSGANVLTF.

The chain carries TRBV19 and TRBJ2-7; the match to TRBD1 covers 7 bases. J gave up 1 base and V 3 bases, and 12 bases lay outside the gene matches. CDR3 length: 17 amino acids. Germline V lookup: CDR1 LNHDA, CDR2 SQIVND (reference sequence). Here the CDR3 DNA reads TGTGCCAGTAGTATCCTTCGACAGGGTCGACTGTCCTACGAGCAGTACTTC. Its translation is CASSILRQGRLSYEQYF.

CDR3 residues: CASREDSDTEAFF. The CDR3 DNA follows: TGTGCCAGCAGGGAGGACTCTGACACTGAAGCTTTCTTT. The chain links TRBV2 to TRBJ1-1; no clear D gene. The CDR3 loop spans 13 amino acids. Germline V lookup: CDR1 SNHLY, CDR2 FYNNEI. Trimming removed 6 bases at V and 3 bases at J, with 11 bases between.

V is TRBV2 and J is TRBJ1-5; 7 bases line up with TRBD1. The CDR3 spans 17 residues. Germline loops: CDR1 SNHLY, CDR2 FYNNEI. Trimming at V came to 6 bases and at J to 3 bases, leaving 14 bases not matched to a gene. CDR3 in amino acids: CASRNKLGGDPNQPQHF. In DNA form, the CDR3 reads TGTGCCAGCAGAAATAAACTAGGGGGCGACCCCAATCAGCCCCAGCATTTT.

This rearrangement joins TRBV7-8 to TRBJ2-7, with 8 nucleotides matching TRBD1. Germline V CDR1 and CDR2: SGHVS, FQNEAQ. The CDR3 contains 15 residues. V shed 5 bases, J shed 1 base, and the junction held 7 bases outside the gene matches. The CDR3 sequence is CASSPGQGPSYEQYF. The CDR3 bases are TGTGCCAGCAGCCCAGGACAGGGACCTTCCTACGAGCAGTACTTC.

The chain links TRBV25-1 to TRBJ2-5; D possibly corresponds to TRBD1 (6 bases). Trimming stripped 3 bases from V and 5 bases from J, with 10 bases between. There are 13 residues in the CDR3. Germline CDR1 is MGHDK and CDR2 is SYGVNS. This chain's CDR3 is CASSEAGAETQYF. DNA for the CDR3: TGTGCCAGCAGTGAGGCAGGGGCCGAGACCCAGTACTTC.

The chain carries TRBV18 and TRBJ1-6, with unresolved D. The ends were cut back, 1 base at V and 4 bases at J, with 17 bases in the middle. The CDR3 spans 18 residues. Germline CDR1 and CDR2: KGHSH and LQKENI. The CDR3 sequence: CASSPLVPRYPYNSPLHF. CDR3 in DNA: TGTGCCAGCTCACCACTGGTCCCCCGCTACCCGTATAATTCACCCCTCCACTTT.

The J gene is TRBJ2-3, the V gene TRBV21-1; TRBD1 is taken as the D call from the table, unchecked against the DNA. TRBV21-1 counts as a pseudogene. The CDR3 has 20 residues. CDR3 sequence: CASSTRTGAASTPSTDTQYF. As DNA, the CDR3 is TGTGCCAGCAGCACGAGGACAGGGGCGGCGTCAACCCCTAGCACAGATACGCAGTATTTT.